This entry lists 26 T cell receptor beta chains sequenced from one sample in a study of shared clonotypes between healthy human individuals. Generated by immunoSEQ multiplex PCR, the TCRdb table keeps only in-frame clones and is missing some. In the table there are approximately 2.1 million clones, approximately 95% of which are singletons. The material sequenced was naive CD4+ T cells from PBMCs. Stated subset: CD45RA+ positively selected. These receptors were collected from a man between 18 and 35 years old in good health. Some clones in this sample may be carry-over from other donors' samples.

This chain joins TRBV7-6 and TRBJ2-3; D not certain. Germline CDR1 and CDR2: SGHVS and FNYEAQ. V lost 1 base, J lost 4 bases, and 21 bases lay in between. This CDR3 region has 18 residues. The CDR3 here is CASSLGPGVANLPDTQYF. As DNA, the CDR3 is TGTGCCAGCAGCTTAGGCCCCGGAGTGGCAAACTTACCAGATACGCAGTATTTT.

The chain links TRBV6-1 to TRBJ2-5; 7 positions agree with TRBD1. Germline V lookup: CDR1 MNHNS, CDR2 SASEGT. The length of the CDR3 is 15 residues. V shed 6 bases, J shed 1 base, and the junction held 8 bases outside the gene matches. CDR3 sequence reads: CASRMRQGPQETQYF. The CDR3 region has the DNA TGTGCCAGCAGAATGAGACAGGGCCCCCAAGAGACCCAGTACTTC.

The rearrangement joins TRBV7-2 to TRBJ2-3, with 9 bases identical to TRBD2. Germline V gene sequence: CDR1 SGHTA, CDR2 FQGNSA. The length of the CDR3 is 18 residues. V shed 4 bases and J 5 bases; nucleotides not matched to a gene: 16. CDR3 loop: CASSSPSGRPGGLDTQYF. The CDR3 DNA is TGTGCCAGCAGCTCCCCCAGCGGGAGGCCCGGGGGGTTAGATACGCAGTATTTT.

The V call is TRBV11-2, the J call TRBJ2-7, with TRBD2 matching 9 bases. The ends lost 1 base at V and 2 bases at J; junction bases unmatched: 6. The CDR3 is 16 amino acids. Germline CDR1 SGHAT, CDR2 FQNNGV. The CDR3 reads CASSLGPSGIAYEQYF. The CDR3 DNA sequence: TGTGCCAGCAGCTTAGGCCCTAGCGGGATCGCCTACGAGCAGTACTTC.

The chain employs TRBV7-9 and TRBJ1-2, with D tentatively TRBD1 (5 bases). This CDR3 is 15 amino acids long. From germline, CDR1 is SEHNR and CDR2 FQNEAQ (reference sequence). V was pared by 0 bases and J by 4 bases, with 12 bases between. The CDR3 protein is CASSLARGEIYGYTF. CDR3 DNA sequence: TGTGCCAGCAGCTTAGCGCGGGGGGAAATCTATGGCTACACCTTC. Filled out from reference TRBV7-9 and TRBJ1-2, the complete variable domain reads DTGVSQNPRHKITKRGQNVTFRCDPISEHNRLYWYRQTLGQGPEFLTYFQNEAQLEKSRLLSDRFSAERPKGSFSTLEIQRTEQGDSAMYLCASSLARGEIYGYTFGSGTRLTVV.

The chain joins TRBV9 to TRBJ1-4; D is perhaps TRBD1 (5 bases). The CDR3 contains 16 residues. V was pared by 0 bases and J by 8 bases, with 17 bases between. Germline CDR1 is SGDLS and CDR2 is YYNGEE. DNA of the CDR3: TGTGCCAGCAGCGTAGGCGTATGGCAGGGAGAAGAAAAACTGTTTTTT. Its translation: CASSVGVWQGEEKLFF.

The V and J genes are TRBV5-5 and TRBJ2-7; possibly TRBD2 for D (5 bases). Deletions cut 0 bases from V and 6 bases from J, with 16 bases between. The CDR3 consists of 15 residues. Germline CDR1 is SGHKS and CDR2 is YYEKEE (reference sequence). CDR3 sequence reads: CASSLVGGSGSEQYF. The CDR3 DNA sequence: TGTGCCAGCAGCTTGGTGGGCGGATCGGGGAGCGAGCAGTACTTC.

The rearrangement joins TRBV28 to TRBJ2-1; D ambiguous. Deletions cut 6 bases from V and 7 bases from J, with 10 bases between. Germline loops: CDR1 MDHEN, CDR2 SYDVKM. This CDR3 is 12 amino acids long. This CDR3 is CASRSLVNEQFF. The DNA of the CDR3 is TGTGCCAGCAGGAGTTTAGTTAATGAGCAGTTCTTC.

The CDR3 spells CASSNTGTSTGEQFF. CDR3 in DNA: TGTGCCAGTAGTAACACCGGGACTAGTACTGGTGAGCAGTTCTTC. V gene TRBV19 combines with J gene TRBJ2-1; TRBD2 matches at 8 bases. The CDR3 loop spans 15 amino acids. The germline V gene encodes CDR1 LNHDA and CDR2 SQIVND (reference sequence). J lost 9 bases, V lost 4 bases, and 11 bases had no gene match.

This sequence joins TRBV5-1 and TRBJ2-7, with D perhaps TRBD1 or TRBD2 (5 bases each). V was pared by 2 bases and J by 3 bases, with 21 bases between. CDR1 and CDR2 (germline): SGHRS, YFSETQ. The CDR3 runs 17 residues. The CDR3 here is CASSFFATGRGFYEQYF. Here the CDR3 DNA reads TGCGCCAGCAGCTTTTTCGCCACGGGACGAGGCTTCTACGAGCAGTACTTC.

The V call is TRBV11-2, the J call TRBJ1-2; TRBD1 is a possible D gene (6 bases). The V end was cut by 4 bases, the J end by 6 bases, with 15 bases between. Germline V gene sequence: CDR1 SGHAT, CDR2 FQNNGV. The CDR3 totals 14 residues. CDR3: CASSSPRGADGYTF. As DNA, the CDR3 is TGTGCCAGCAGCTCACCCCGGGGGGCGGATGGCTACACCTTC.

This clone was counted a single time. The CDR3: CASSLSGRYEKLFF. The DNA of the CDR3 is TGTGCCAGCAGTTTGTCAGGGCGTTATGAAAAACTGTTTTTT. The chain has TRBV27 and TRBJ1-4, with D possibly TRBD1 on 5 matching bases. From germline, CDR1 is MNHEY and CDR2 SMNVEV (reference sequence). The CDR3 is made up of 14 amino acids. Trimming took 3 bases from V and 6 from J, leaving 11 bases between them.

The chain employs TRBV28 and TRBJ2-1; 7 nucleotides align to TRBD2. This CDR3 contains 12 residues. V was clipped by 11 bases and J by 4 bases; unmatched bases: 5. The germline V gene has CDR1 MDHEN and CDR2 SYDVKM. The CDR3 loop reads CAGGSSYNEQFF. The DNA of the CDR3 is TGTGCCGGCGGGAGTTCTTACAATGAGCAGTTCTTC.

This chain uses TRBV19 with TRBJ2-7; D not certain. The CDR3 has 15 residues. CDR1 is LNHDA and CDR2 is SQIVND in the germline V gene (reference sequence). The ends were cut back, 3 bases at V and 5 bases at J, with 17 bases in the middle. CDR3 loop: CASSIKGRPPHEQYF. The CDR3 nucleotides read TGTGCCAGTAGTATTAAGGGCAGACCTCCGCACGAGCAGTACTTC.

The chain has TRBV6-6 and TRBJ2-5; the D gene is possibly TRBD2 (5 bases). The germline gives CDR1 MNHNY, CDR2 SVGAGI (reference sequence). V gave up 9 bases and J gave up 5 bases, with 16 bases separating them. The CDR3 spans 13 residues. The CDR3 nucleotides read TGTGCCAGTTTTTTGAGGCGCGGGGAGACCCAGTACTTC. This translates into CASFLRRGETQYF.

About this clone: One junction end does not reproduce the germline sequence, and a read error may be involved. The rearrangement links TRBV2 to TRBJ1-1, with 10 positions matching TRBD1. The V gene's germline CDR1 is SNHLY and CDR2 FYNNEI. This CDR3 region has 15 residues. CDR3 region: CASSELGQGISPGTF. In nucleotides, the CDR3 is TGTGCCAGCAGTGAGTTGGGACAGGGGATTTCCCCGGGGACTTTT. Full variable domain (remainder filled in from reference TRBV2 and TRBJ1-1): EPEVTQTPSHQVTQMGQEVILRCVPISNHLYFYWYRQILGQKVEFLVSFYNNEISEKSEIFDDQFSVERPDGSNFTLKIRSTKLEDSAMYFCASSELGQGISPGTFGQGTRLTVV.

The chain combines TRBV5-1 with TRBJ2-7; 10 nucleotides align to TRBD1. V was pared by 7 bases and J by 4 bases, with 8 bases of the junction left unmatched. This CDR3 comprises 14 residues. Germline V gene sequence: CDR1 SGHRS, CDR2 YFSETQ. This chain's CDR3 is CASGPGDRGYEQYF. The CDR3 nucleotides are TGCGCCAGCGGCCCCGGGGACAGGGGTTACGAGCAGTACTTC.

V and J are TRBV7-2 and TRBJ1-4; 10 bases are shared with TRBD1. This CDR3 is built from 14 residues. J gave up 6 bases and V 5 bases, and 3 bases lay outside the gene matches. Per the germline V gene, CDR1 is SGHTA and CDR2 is FQGNSA. For the CDR3, the DNA is TGTGCCAGCAGCGCCGGGACAGGGGATGAAAAACTGTTTTTT. Residues: CASSAGTGDEKLFF.

This rearrangement joins TRBV6-1 to TRBJ2-1; the D is unclear. The CDR3 sequence is 12 residues long. CDR1 is MNHNS and CDR2 is SASEGT in the germline V gene. The V and J ends lost 2 bases and 10 bases respectively, with 9 bases between them. CDR3 amino acids: CASSETNREQFF. The DNA for the CDR3 is TGTGCCAGCAGTGAAACTAACCGGGAGCAGTTCTTC.

This clone was seen once. This chain links TRBV9 with TRBJ2-7; TRBD1 agrees at 8 bases. V dropped 0 bases and J dropped 3; count of bases not matched to a gene: 5. This CDR3 is built from 15 residues. Germline V gene lookup returns CDR1 SGDLS and CDR2 YYNGEE. CDR3 residues: CASSVAMGQVYEQYF. CDR3 nucleotide sequence: TGTGCCAGCAGCGTAGCTATGGGACAGGTCTACGAGCAGTACTTC.

The J gene is TRBJ2-7, the V gene TRBV9, with D perhaps TRBD1 or TRBD2 (5 bases each). There are 16 residues in the CDR3. Trimming removed 0 bases from V and 2 bases from J, with 15 bases in between. The germline CDR1 and CDR2 sequences are SGDLS and YYNGEE. As DNA, the CDR3 is TGTGCCAGCAGCGTAGTAGGGGACGGGGTTCCCTACGAGCAGTACTTC. This gives the protein CASSVVGDGVPYEQYF.

The gene calls are TRBV27 and TRBJ1-5; D gene ambiguous. The germline V gene encodes CDR1 MNHEY and CDR2 SMNVEV (reference sequence). The CDR3 consists of 13 residues. The V end was cut by 1 base, the J end by 9 bases, with 10 bases between. CDR3 residues: CASSLFGVGPQHF. CDR3 DNA sequence: TGTGCCAGCAGTTTATTCGGAGTCGGGCCCCAGCATTTT.

The V gene is TRBV6-5, the J gene TRBJ2-4; D remains ambiguous. V was pared by 2 bases and J by 9 bases, with 11 bases between. CDR3 length equals 13 residues. CDR1 MNHEY and CDR2 SVGAGI come from the germline V gene. CDR3 in DNA: TGTGCCAGCAGTTACACCAGCTTGAGCATTCAGTACTTC. As protein: CASSYTSLSIQYF.

The V gene is TRBV19, the J gene TRBJ2-7; perhaps TRBD1 as D (6 bases). Trimming cost V 5 bases and J 0 bases, with 11 bases left between them. The CDR3 runs 14 residues. CDR1 and CDR2 (germline): LNHDA, SQIVND (reference sequence). CDR3 coding DNA: TGTGCCAGTAGTCCGTGGACAGCCTCCTACGAGCAGTACTTC. Amino acids: CASSPWTASYEQYF.

The rearrangement joins TRBV7-9 to TRBJ1-2; possibly TRBD1 for D (6 bases). CDR3 length: 15 amino acids. The germline V and J ends were trimmed by 4 bases and 8 bases, with 20 bases remaining between them. Germline CDR1 and CDR2: SEHNR and FQNEAQ (reference sequence). CDR3 DNA sequence: TGTGCCAGCAGCTCTGGCCTGGGGGCGGCGTGGGGCTACACCTTC. Its translation is CASSSGLGAAWGYTF.

As to this clone: In the same sample, other DNA sequences code for this CDR3. The chain joins TRBV6-5 to TRBJ2-7, with D perhaps matching TRBD1 or TRBD2 (5 bases each). The V and J ends lost 0 bases and 1 base respectively, with 10 bases between them. Germline CDR1 MNHEY, CDR2 SVGAGI. This CDR3 comprises 15 residues. The CDR3 DNA follows: TGTGCCAGCAGTTACTCGAGAGGGGCTTCCTACGAGCAGTACTTC. It yields the protein CASSYSRGASYEQYF.